This T cell receptor (beta chain) originates from a study of T cell repertoires in cytomegalovirus infection. Looking at the study overall: The public TCR beta signatures pointed to both CMV infection and matching HLA type. Whole-study results and caveats: In two of eight donors, the top clonotype was HLA-C-restricted CMV-specific. Adding up the frequency of public TCR beta families identified people who carried CMV plus the relevant HLA.

From the reads, TCRdb called clonotypes with MiXCR, one entry per CDR3 protein. The sample includes around 530,000 distinct CDR3 sequences, about 15% of them seen just once. Regarding this clonotype: Its antigen remains unknown. The missing conserved phenylalanine or tryptophan at the end of this CDR3 makes a read error likely.

The CDR3 spans 14 residues. V was clipped by 5 bases and J by 3 bases, with 14 bases between them. Germline loops: CDR1 SGHVS, CDR2 FQNEAQ. The rearrangement uses TRBV7-8 and TRBJ2-7; a possible D gene is TRBD2 (6 bases). This clonotype was sampled from a human donor in good health (CMV status not recorded). Some clones in this sample may be carry-over from other donors' samples. Specimen: CD8+ T cells from PBMCs. The CDR3 region has the DNA TGTGCCAGCAGCGTCGCGGGGATGATCTACGAGCAGTACTTA. Translation gives CASSVAGMIYEQYL.